This passage covers 21 T cell receptor beta chains from one sample sequenced in a study of cytomegalovirus exposure and HLA in healthy donors. PCR primers comprised 60 Vbeta and 13 Jbeta primers. Clones were sequenced by immunoSEQ multiplex PCR, and TCRdb holds only the in-frame ones, with some missing. The sample has about 190,000 clones, roughly 90% seen once. The sample comprised PBMCs. These receptors all come from a boy between 2 and 10 years old in good health and CMV-seronegative.

The V gene is TRBV13, the J gene TRBJ2-1; D is perhaps TRBD2 (6 bases). V lost 4 bases, J lost 6 bases, and 7 bases lay in between. The V gene's germline CDR1 is PRHDT and CDR2 FYEKMQ (reference sequence). The CDR3 runs 12 residues. CDR3 sequence: CASSSRGNEQFF. In DNA form, the CDR3 reads TGTGCCAGCAGCTCGCGGGGCAATGAGCAGTTCTTC.

This clone was seen a handful of times. The gene calls are TRBV5-1 and TRBJ1-1; TRBD1 might be the D (5 bases). CDR3 length equals 14 residues. The V end was cut by 0 bases, the J end by 5 bases, with 11 bases between. Germline CDR1 reads SGHRS; CDR2 reads YFSETQ. CDR3 DNA: TGCGCCAGCAGCTTGGCAGGGCAGCGTACTGAAGCTTTCTTT. This codes for CASSLAGQRTEAFF.

The chain is built from TRBV5-5 and TRBJ1-2; D unresolved. Trimming left V 0 bases short and J 3 bases short, with 9 bases between. The CDR3 sequence is 14 residues long. CDR1 and CDR2 (germline): SGHKS, YYEKEE (reference sequence). CDR3 bases: TGTGCCAGCAGCTTGGCGAGGGCGGACTATGGCTACACCTTC. Translated, it gives CASSLARADYGYTF.

The rearrangement uses TRBV20-1 and TRBJ2-3; D uncertain. Per germline, CDR1 DFQATT and CDR2 SNEGSKA (reference sequence). This CDR3 is built from 11 residues. The V and J ends lost 4 bases and 3 bases respectively, with 5 bases between them. Here the CDR3 DNA reads TGCAGTGCTACTAAGACAGATACGCAGTATTTT. Translation: CSATKTDTQYF.

The chain is built from TRBV15 and TRBJ2-5, with 11 bases lining up with TRBD2. Losses at the gene ends were 7 bases for V and 5 bases for J; bases not matched to a gene: 9. The germline V gene has CDR1 LNHNV and CDR2 YYDKDF (reference sequence). The CDR3 has 15 amino acids. The CDR3 sequence: CATMSRSGGEETQYF. In DNA form, the CDR3 reads TGTGCCACCATGTCCCGTAGCGGGGGGGAGGAGACCCAGTACTTC.

This clone came up a few times. The rearrangement joins TRBV5-4 to TRBJ1-4; D is unclear. CDR1 and CDR2 from the germline V gene are SGHNT and YYREEE (reference sequence). V dropped 4 bases and J dropped 0 bases, with 13 bases sitting between them. CDR3 size: 16 residues. CDR3 region: CASSQWAGSTNEKLFF. The CDR3 DNA reads TGTGCCAGCAGCCAATGGGCAGGATCAACTAATGAAAAACTGTTTTTT.

In DNA, the CDR3 is TGTGCCATCCAGGGTAGCAATCAGCCCCAGCATTTT. Its translation: CAIQGSNQPQHF. The V gene is TRBV10-3, the J gene TRBJ1-5; possibly TRBD1 for D (5 bases). The CDR3 extends over 12 amino acids. The ends were cut back, 8 bases at V and 0 bases at J, with 5 bases in the middle. Germline CDR1 and CDR2: ENHRY and SYGVKD.

V is TRBV19 and J is TRBJ1-5; D possibly corresponds to TRBD1 (5 bases). From germline, CDR1 is LNHDA and CDR2 SQIVND (reference sequence). This CDR3 has 15 amino acids. V lost 8 bases and J lost 1, with 15 bases in between. The CDR3 DNA reads as TGTGCCAGTCGAGTTAGCGGGGGGAGCAATCAGCCCCAGCATTTT. Its translation: CASRVSGGSNQPQHF.

J is TRBJ1-5 and V is TRBV29-1; D gene ambiguous. CDR3 length: 12 residues. The germline CDR1 and CDR2 sequences are SQVTM and ANQGSEA. The germline V and J ends were trimmed by 1 base and 3 bases, with 4 bases remaining between them. CDR3 sequence reads: CSVEGPNQPQHF. The DNA for the CDR3 is TGCAGCGTTGAAGGGCCCAATCAGCCCCAGCATTTT.

V is TRBV6-1 and J is TRBJ2-7; possible D gene TRBD1, 6 bases. Per germline, CDR1 MNHNS and CDR2 SASEGT. V lost 4 bases and J lost 6, with 16 bases in between. The CDR3 totals 14 residues. The CDR3 DNA sequence: TGTGCCAGCAGTGGATACAGGGTCTCGACCGAGCAGTACTTC. Its translation is CASSGYRVSTEQYF.

The V call is TRBV28, the J call TRBJ2-7, with TRBD1 matching 12 bases. The J segment lost 3 bases and the V segment lost 8 bases, leaving 5 bases of the junction unmatched. This CDR3 has 14 amino acids. Germline lookup yields CDR1 MDHEN and CDR2 SYDVKM. CDR3 residues: CASGTGGLIYEQYF. CDR3 nucleotide sequence: TGTGCCAGCGGGACAGGGGGCCTAATCTACGAGCAGTACTTC.

V usage is TRBV5-6 and J usage is TRBJ1-4; TRBD1 matches at 8 bases. Germline-derived CDR1 and CDR2 are SGHDT and YYEEEE. CDR3 size: 15 residues. Trimming removed 2 bases from V and 0 bases from J; junction bases left unmatched: 0. DNA of the CDR3: TGTGCCAGCAGCTTCAGGGGGCCAACTAATGAAAAACTGTTTTTT. Encoded protein: CASSFRGPTNEKLFF.

The chain is built from TRBV18 and TRBJ2-1, with 7 bases lining up with TRBD1. CDR3 length equals 16 residues. J lost 5 bases, V lost 6 bases, and 13 bases had no gene match. CDR1 KGHSH and CDR2 LQKENI come from the germline V gene. CDR3 sequence reads: CASSTGTARVHNEQFF. The CDR3 DNA reads as TGTGCCAGCTCGACAGGGACAGCTCGTGTCCACAATGAGCAGTTCTTC.

The V and J genes are TRBV7-9 and TRBJ2-5; weak D call: TRBD2 (7 bases). The J call is in doubt because the DNA end fits TRBJ2-7 better. The CDR3 is 14 residues long. The germline V gene encodes CDR1 SEHNR and CDR2 FQNEAQ (reference sequence). The CDR3 sequence is CASSREGGVYEQYF. CDR3 nucleotide sequence: TGTGCCAGCAGCCGCGAAGGGGGGGTCTACGAGCAGTACTTC.

The V and J genes are TRBV28 and TRBJ1-4; 8 positions match TRBD1. J lost 3 bases, V lost 4 bases, and 13 bases had no gene match. This CDR3 region has 18 residues. Germline assignment: CDR1 MDHEN and CDR2 SYDVKM. The CDR3 spells CASSSPGGGLSSNEKLFF. The CDR3 nucleotides read TGTGCCAGCAGTTCCCCAGGGGGCGGTTTAAGTTCTAATGAAAAACTGTTTTTT.

This chain uses TRBV5-1 with TRBJ1-2, with a weak D call TRBD1 (5 bases). The CDR3 contains 13 residues. V lost 1 base and J lost 4, with 8 bases in between. Germline values: CDR1 SGHRS, CDR2 YFSETQ. In nucleotides, the CDR3 is TGCGCCAGCAGCTTGTCCCAGGGCTATGGCTACACCTTC. Encoded protein: CASSLSQGYGYTF.

The J gene is TRBJ1-1, the V gene TRBV30; 8 bases are a match to TRBD1. The CDR3 is 13 amino acids. Germline CDR1 and CDR2: GTSNPN and SVGIG (reference sequence). The ends lost 5 bases at V and 0 bases at J; junction bases unmatched: 2. CDR3 loop: CAWGQGMNTEAFF. The CDR3 nucleotides read TGTGCCTGGGGACAGGGAATGAACACTGAAGCTTTCTTT.

This sequence joins TRBV5-1 and TRBJ1-1; D is perhaps TRBD1 (5 bases). CDR3 length: 11 residues. Germline CDR1 reads SGHRS; CDR2 reads YFSETQ. Between the trimmed V and J ends, which lost 2 bases and 8 bases, there was a span of 7 bases. CDR3 bases: TGCGCCAGCAGCTTTCGGGGGGAAGCTTTCTTT. It encodes CASSFRGEAFF.

This clone was seen a single time. The chain has TRBV9 and TRBJ1-1; unclear D gene. CDR1 is SGDLS and CDR2 is YYNGEE in the germline V gene. Between the trimmed V and J ends, which lost 0 bases and 5 bases, there was a span of 14 bases. This CDR3 comprises 15 residues. CDR3: CASSVGGGAVTEAFF. CDR3 DNA sequence: TGTGCCAGCAGCGTAGGGGGAGGAGCCGTTACTGAAGCTTTCTTT.

This chain connects TRBV30 to TRBJ1-2; tentative D call: TRBD1 (6 bases). Trimming removed 5 bases at V and 1 base at J, with 17 bases between. Per germline, CDR1 GTSNPN and CDR2 SVGIG (reference sequence). This CDR3 region has 15 residues. The CDR3 DNA reads TGTGCCTGGGTACCGTCATGGACAGATAACTATGGCTACACCTTC. Translated, it gives CAWVPSWTDNYGYTF.

The gene calls are TRBV7-9 and TRBJ1-1, with D perhaps TRBD1 (6 bases). CDR1 and CDR2 from the germline V gene are SEHNR and FQNEAQ (reference sequence). Trimming shortened V by 1 base and J by 1 base, and 7 bases separated the two germline ends. This CDR3 is built from 14 residues. CDR3 bases: TGTGCCAGCAGCTTAGTACAGGGGAACACTGAAGCTTTCTTT. Translation gives CASSLVQGNTEAFF.